These 4 T cell receptor beta chains were sequenced from one sample in a study of CD8+ T cells in alopecia areata. Investigators isolated RNA and reverse transcribed it into cDNA to act as the sequencing template. Clones were read by immunoSEQ multiplex PCR, and TCRdb kept only the in-frame ones, dropping some. The sample was found to contain 290,000 or so clones, and every one recurs. Separation of pooled cutaneous lymph node cells was by sorting with CD4, CD8alpha, NKG2D, NKG2ACE and other markers. Sequences were obtained from CD4+ T cells sorted from a lymph node. Source of these receptors: a C3H/HeJ mouse with alopecia areata. For this strain, the MHC haplotype corresponds to H2-k.

This clone was counted only a few times. Mouse gene names and germline throughout. This CDR3 is also generated by other DNA sequences in the sample. This chain's CDR3 is CTCSASGTGQDTQYF. The CDR3 DNA, read in part, is TGCACCTGCAGTGCATCCGGGACAGGGCAAGAC. The genes are TRBV1 and TRBJ2-5, with 9 bases that match TRBD1. The read ends 4 residues before the CDR3 terminus; that terminus is restored from the germline J gene. V dropped 2 bases and J dropped 3; count of bases not matched to a gene: 3. Germline CDR1 NSQYPW, CDR2 LRSPGD (reference sequence). The CDR3 consists of 15 residues.

This clone was found a few times. Germline and genes here are mouse. Other DNA sequences in this specimen translate into the identical CDR3. The CDR3 loop is CASSGDRNYAEQFF. The sequenced CDR3 bases are TGTGCCAGCAGTGGTGACAGAAACTATGCT. The chain uses TRBV13-1 and TRBJ2-1; D might be TRBD1 (5 bases). Read data end 4 residues before the CDR3 end; the end is taken from the germline J gene. CDR1 and CDR2 (germline): NSHNY, SYGAGN. V lost 3 bases, J lost 1 base, and 8 bases lay in between. This CDR3 is built from 14 residues.

This clone has just a few counts. The germline and genes are mouse ones. Read sequence stops 4 residues before the CDR3 end, and the germline J gene provides the missing end. This same CDR3 is encoded by further DNA sequences in the sample. The chain combines TRBV1 with TRBJ2-1; 10 nucleotides agree with TRBD2. The germline V gene encodes CDR1 NSQYPW and CDR2 LRSPGD (reference sequence). The ends lost 3 bases at V and 6 bases at J; junction bases unmatched: 2. This CDR3 has 14 residues. The CDR3 spells CTCSADWGVAEQFF. The part of the CDR3 DNA that was read is TGCACCTGCAGTGCCGACTGGGGGGTTGCT.

As regards this clone: Gene names and germline refer to mouse. The observed sequence ends 4 residues before the CDR3 terminus, with the missing tail filled in from the germline J gene. V gene TRBV13-1 combines with J gene TRBJ1-1, with D tentatively TRBD1 (6 bases). The V end lost 3 bases, the J end lost 1 base, and 10 bases lay between the germline ends. The CDR3 is 14 residues long. Germline V lookup: CDR1 NSHNY, CDR2 SYGAGN. The part of the CDR3 DNA that was read is TGTGCCAGCAGTGGGGAGACAGGGAACACA. It is translated as CASSGETGNT. The complete CDR3 protein is CASSGETGNTEVFF.